The rows below give T cell receptor beta chains drawn from one sample of a study of shared clonotypes between healthy human individuals. Clones were sequenced by immunoSEQ multiplex PCR, and TCRdb holds only the in-frame ones, with some missing. The table records hundreds of thousands of clones, around four fifths of them present only once. The sample consisted of memory CD4+ T cells sorted from blood. All receptors come from a woman in her twenties or thirties in good health. CDR3s include the opening cysteine and the closing phenylalanine or tryptophan. The D gene is left open where the match is weak. Part of the rows lack a size; the others show once, few, many or a class for expanded clones.

>TRBJ2-5|TRBV10-2|TRBD2|few
CASSESTGLAGPQETQYF
TGCGCCAGCAGTGAATCCACGGGACTAGCGGGGCCCCAAGAGACCCAGTACTTC
>TRBJ2-1|TRBV27|TRBD2|NA
CASSFWTSGSNEQFF
TGTGCCAGCAGTTTTTGGACTAGCGGGAGCAATGAGCAGTTCTTC
>TRBJ1-2|TRBV28|TRBD1|NA
CASSLTYRGGYTF
TGTGCCAGCAGTTTAACCTACAGGGGTGGCTACACCTTC
>TRBJ2-3|TRBV30|NA|NA
CAWKSGGDTQYF
TGTGCCTGGAAATCGGGTGGAGATACGCAGTATTTT
>TRBJ2-7|TRBV21-1|NA|NA
CASSKIGVPYEQYF
TGTGCCAGCAGCAAAATTGGGGTCCCCTACGAGCAGTACTTC
>TRBJ2-3|TRBV7-9|NA|NA
CASRPPFRSQYTDTQYF
TGTGCCAGCAGACCCCCCTTCCGGAGCCAGTACACAGATACGCAGTATTTT
>TRBJ2-3|TRBV5-1|NA|NA
CASSPISTDTQYF
TGCGCCAGCAGCCCTATTAGCACAGATACGCAGTATTTT
>TRBJ1-1|TRBV6-1|TRBD1|NA
CASRIQGSNTEAFF
TGTGCCAGCAGGATACAGGGGTCGAACACTGAAGCTTTCTTT
>TRBJ1-1|TRBV7-9|TRBD1|NA
CASSLQGVTEAFF
TGTGCCAGCAGCTTACAGGGGGTGACTGAAGCTTTCTTT
>TRBJ2-2|TRBV28|NA|NA
CASSPRGYTGELFF
TGTGCCAGCAGTCCAAGGGGGTACACCGGGGAGCTGTTTTTT
>TRBJ2-4|TRBV10-1|TRBD2|few
CASSESPAGEGKNIQYF
TGCGCCAGCAGTGAGTCGCCAGCGGGAGAAGGCAAAAACATTCAGTACTTC
>TRBJ2-1|TRBV5-1|NA|NA
CASSLGSPEQFF
TGCGCCAGCAGCTTGGGGTCCCCTGAGCAGTTCTTC
>TRBJ2-2|TRBV12-2|NA|NA
CASRTGKVFRTGELFF
TGTGCAAGTCGCACAGGTAAGGTGTTTCGGACCGGGGAGCTGTTTTTT
>TRBJ2-7|TRBV25-1|NA|NA
CASSEAGRWDEQYF
TGTGCCAGCAGTGAAGCCGGCCGTTGGGACGAGCAGTACTTC
>TRBJ2-1|TRBV29-1|TRBD2|many
CSGGLAGASNEQFF
TGCAGCGGAGGACTAGCGGGAGCGTCCAATGAGCAGTTCTTC
>TRBJ1-1|TRBV5-8|NA|few
CASSLWTDTEAFF
TGTGCCAGCAGCCTCTGGACTGACACTGAAGCTTTCTTT
>TRBJ2-7|TRBV30|TRBD2|NA
CALQGGLAGVEQYF
TGTGCCTTACAGGGCGGACTAGCGGGAGTCGAGCAGTACTTC
>TRBJ2-1|TRBV6-5|TRBD2|NA
CASRAGTTVGQFF
TGTGCCAGCAGAGCCGGGACTACCGTTGGGCAGTTCTTC
>TRBJ1-2|TRBV6-1|NA|few
CASSEKRVLGYTF
TGTGCCAGCAGTGAAAAGCGGGTTCTCGGCTACACCTTC
>TRBJ2-3|TRBV6-1|NA|NA
CASGNSFTDTQYF
TGTGCCAGCGGTAACTCCTTCACAGATACGCAGTATTTT
>TRBJ2-1|TRBV5-1|NA|NA
CASSLSTASYNEQFF
TGCGCCAGCAGCCTAAGTACAGCGAGCTACAATGAGCAGTTCTTC
>TRBJ2-7|TRBV4-1|TRBD2|NA
CASSPRGSGASYEQYF
TGCGCCAGCAGCCCGAGGGGTAGCGGGGCTTCCTACGAGCAGTACTTC
>TRBJ1-5|TRBV30|NA|many
CAWSRDDQPQHF
TGTGCCTGGAGCAGGGACGATCAGCCCCAGCATTTT
>TRBJ2-3|TRBV11-2|TRBD1|NA
CASSTVQGTSSDTQYF
TGTGCCAGCAGCACCGTACAGGGGACCTCTTCAGATACGCAGTATTTT
>TRBJ1-1|TRBV10-2|TRBD1|NA
CASYDVDRGNTEAFF
TGCGCCAGCTATGATGTGGACAGGGGGAACACTGAAGCTTTCTTT
>TRBJ1-2|TRBV2|NA|few
CASKFEGNYGYTF
TGTGCCAGTAAATTTGAGGGGAACTATGGCTACACCTTC
>TRBJ2-5|TRBV10-3|TRBD2|NA
CAISEASGMGETQYF
TGTGCCATCAGTGAGGCTAGCGGGATGGGTGAGACCCAGTACTTC
>TRBJ2-7|TRBV6-1|NA|few
CASYTTYEQYF
TGTGCCAGCTATACCACCTACGAGCAGTACTTC
>TRBJ1-2|TRBV18|TRBD1|once
CASSPISGTAQFNGYTF
TGTGCCAGCTCACCTATCTCCGGGACAGCCCAGTTTAATGGCTACACCTTC
>TRBJ1-5|TRBV5-1|NA|once
CASSRETGGNQPQHF
TGCGCCAGCAGCCGGGAGACAGGTGGCAATCAGCCCCAGCATTTT
>TRBJ2-1|TRBV19|TRBD2|NA
CASTLAGVVSNEQFF
TGTGCCAGTACCCTAGCGGGAGTGGTTTCGAATGAGCAGTTCTTC
>TRBJ1-5|TRBV7-2|NA|NA
CASSLVRASNQPQHF
TGTGCCAGCAGCTTAGTCAGGGCTAGCAATCAGCCCCAGCATTTT
>TRBJ2-2|TRBV7-7|TRBD2|many
CASSLTGTTTNTGELFF
TGTGCCAGCAGCCTCACCGGGACTACCACGAACACCGGGGAGCTGTTTTTT
>TRBJ2-2|TRBV5-1|NA|NA
CASSLGTTNTGELFF
TGCGCCAGCAGCTTGGGGACAACGAACACCGGGGAGCTGTTTTTT
>TRBJ1-5|TRBV28|NA|NA
CASSLWSGAGNNQPQHF
TGTGCCAGCAGTTTATGGTCCGGGGCAGGGAACAATCAGCCCCAGCATTTT
>TRBJ2-7|TRBV11-2|TRBD2|NA
CASSEGLAGVAYEQYF
TGTGCCAGCAGCGAGGGACTAGCGGGAGTGGCCTACGAGCAGTACTTC
>TRBJ2-1|TRBV11-2|NA|few
CASSLRTTIDNEQFF
TGTGCCAGCAGCTTAAGGACAACTATCGACAATGAGCAGTTCTTC
>TRBJ2-3|TRBV6-5|NA|many
CASRKQVPDTQYF
TGTGCCAGCAGAAAACAGGTACCAGATACGCAGTATTTT
>TRBJ1-2|TRBV2|NA|few
CASSPNGDPWRGYTF
TGTGCCAGCAGCCCGAACGGGGACCCCTGGCGTGGCTACACCTTC
>TRBJ1-1|TRBV7-2|NA|NA
CASSPRGGTHFGNTEAFF
TGTGCCAGCAGCCCACGGGGGGGGACACATTTTGGGAACACTGAAGCTTTCTTT
>TRBJ2-3|TRBV5-1|TRBD1|NA
CASRRQSGTGPDTQYF
TGCGCCAGCAGACGCCAGTCCGGGACAGGGCCAGATACGCAGTATTTT
>TRBJ1-3|TRBV5-1|NA|few
CASSAGTAGNTIYF
TGCGCCAGCAGCGCAGGGACGGCTGGAAACACCATATATTTT
>TRBJ2-5|TRBV5-1|NA|few
CASSLVQGFYETQYF
TGCGCCAGCAGCTTGGTACAGGGCTTCTATGAGACCCAGTACTTC
>TRBJ1-5|TRBV28|NA|NA
CASSSTGRGNQPQHF
TGTGCCAGCAGCTCAACGGGCAGGGGTAATCAGCCCCAGCATTTT
>TRBJ1-2|TRBV7-9|NA|NA
CASSPGTGYGYTF
TGTGCCAGCAGCCCCGGGACGGGCTATGGCTACACCTTC
>TRBJ1-1|TRBV28|NA|NA
CASSLGALGGNEAFF
TGTGCCAGCAGTTTAGGGGCCCTCGGGGGGAATGAAGCTTTCTTT
>TRBJ2-3|TRBV11-2|NA|NA
CASSPRRDTQYF
TGTGCCAGCAGCCCGAGGAGGGATACGCAGTATTTT
>TRBJ2-3|TRBV7-9|NA|NA
CASSLVEFLDTQYF
TGTGCCAGCAGCTTAGTGGAGTTTCTTGATACGCAGTATTTT
>TRBJ2-1|TRBV5-1|TRBD2|few
CASSFVLAGSDEQFF
TGCGCCAGCAGCTTTGTGCTAGCGGGAAGCGATGAGCAGTTCTTC
>TRBJ2-2|TRBV5-4|TRBD2|NA
CASSLLSSAGGTGELFF
TGTGCCAGCAGCTTGTTGTCATCAGCGGGAGGCACCGGGGAGCTGTTTTTT
>TRBJ2-6|TRBV6-1|NA|NA
CASSEKWQGSGANVLTF
TGTGCCAGCAGTGAAAAGTGGCAGGGGTCTGGGGCCAACGTCCTGACTTTC
>TRBJ2-3|TRBV25-1|NA|NA
CASSELGRENTDTQYF
TGTGCCAGCAGTGAACTTGGTAGGGAAAACACAGATACGCAGTATTTT